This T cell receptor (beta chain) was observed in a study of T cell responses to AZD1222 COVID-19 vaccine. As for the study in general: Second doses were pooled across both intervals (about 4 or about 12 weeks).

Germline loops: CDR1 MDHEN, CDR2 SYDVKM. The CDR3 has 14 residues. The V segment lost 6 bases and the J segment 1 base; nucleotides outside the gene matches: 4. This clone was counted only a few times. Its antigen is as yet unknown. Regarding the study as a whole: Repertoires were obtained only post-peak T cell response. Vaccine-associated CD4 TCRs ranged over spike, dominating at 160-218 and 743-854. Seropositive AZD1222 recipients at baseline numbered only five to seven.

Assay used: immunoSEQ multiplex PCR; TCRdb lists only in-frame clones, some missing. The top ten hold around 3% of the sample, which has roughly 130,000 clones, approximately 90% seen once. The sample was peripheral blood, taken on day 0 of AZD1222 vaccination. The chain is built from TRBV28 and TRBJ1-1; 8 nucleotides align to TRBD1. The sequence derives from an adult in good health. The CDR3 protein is CASRPGTGNTEAFF. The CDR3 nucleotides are TGTGCCAGCAGACCCGGGACAGGGAACACTGAAGCTTTCTTT.